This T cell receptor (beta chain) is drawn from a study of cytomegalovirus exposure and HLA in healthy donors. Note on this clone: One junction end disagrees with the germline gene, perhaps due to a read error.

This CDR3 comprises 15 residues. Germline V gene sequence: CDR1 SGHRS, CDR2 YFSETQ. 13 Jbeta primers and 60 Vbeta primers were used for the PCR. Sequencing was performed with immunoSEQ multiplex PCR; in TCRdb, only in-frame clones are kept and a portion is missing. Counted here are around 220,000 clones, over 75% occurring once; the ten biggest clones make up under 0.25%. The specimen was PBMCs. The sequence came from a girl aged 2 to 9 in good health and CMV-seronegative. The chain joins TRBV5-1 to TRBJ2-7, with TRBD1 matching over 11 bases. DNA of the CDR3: TGCGCCAGCCGCTTGGGTGGGACAGGGGGCTACGAGCAGTACTTC. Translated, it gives CASRLGGTGGYEQYF.